This entry concerns a single T cell receptor (beta chain). Its antigen is not known. Germline V gives CDR1 LGHNA, CDR2 YNFKEQ. The trim removed 7 bases at V and 0 bases at J, leaving 5 bases unmatched. The CDR3 has 15 residues. Using immunoSEQ multiplex PCR, the repertoire was profiled, and TCRdb retains in-frame clones only, with some absent. Counted here are 20,000 to 25,000 clones, roughly 86% occurring once; the ten biggest clones make up roughly 29%. The entry originates in a study of OX40 agonist ivuxolimab in advanced cancers. Findings of the study overall: Antigens targeted by the expanded peripheral T cells were not determined. The mean number of expanded clones was higher in CD8+ T cells than in CD4+.

This receptor was identified in an adult with an advanced solid tumor such as melanoma, head and neck, liver or kidney cancer. The J gene is TRBJ2-1, the V gene TRBV4-2; 8 bases are a match to TRBD2. Source: CD4+ or CD8+ T cells sorted from blood, taken in a trial of the OX40 agonist ivuxolimab. CDR3 sequence (DNA): TGTGCCAGCAAGAGCGGGGGCGACTCCTACAATGAGCAGTTCTTC. Translation gives CASKSGGDSYNEQFF.